This T cell receptor beta chain came from a study of Tregs in tolerant kidney transplant recipients. Whole-study results and caveats: This study did not directly address biological reproducibility. Tregs expanded with activated donor B cells seemed most donor-specific. The small number of patients limits these findings pending further validation.

V lost 1 base and J lost 0, with 7 bases in between. In germline, CDR1 is SGHVS, CDR2 FNYEAQ. The CDR3 covers 14 residues. A remark on this clone: Its target is unknown.

Unstimulated regulatory T cells (CD4+CD25+CD127-), CD4+CD25- non-regulatory cells, CD4 and CD8 cells were FACS-sorted from thawed PBMCs. This table comes from immunoSEQ multiplex PCR, and its TCRdb copy is limited to in-frame clones, with some not included. This sample has 85,000 to 95,000 clones, with roughly nine tenths found just once. The clonotype comes from a human donor in good health. This sequence joins TRBV7-6 and TRBJ2-7, with TRBD2 as a possible D gene (6 bases). The specimen was CD8+ T cells from blood. For the CDR3, the DNA is TGTGCCAGCAGCTTAGAGCGGGCCTCCTACGAGCAGTACTTC. It encodes CASSLERASYEQYF.